Sequencing of this TCR beta chain was carried out in a study of metastatic and nonmetastatic thyroid tumors. Findings of the study overall: Reported TCR beta diversity, measured in blood and tumor, was significantly higher for malignant thyroid tumors than for benign nodules.

V dropped 3 bases and J dropped 4 bases, with 9 bases sitting between them. CDR3 length: 13 residues. Germline CDR1 is KGHSH and CDR2 is LQKENI. Thyroid surgery had not been preceded by any treatment in any patient. This clone has a count of ten or more. Its antigen is unknown. TCRdb called clones again from the PCR reads with MiXCR. The sample shows 30,000 to 40,000 clones, 20% to 30% of them seen only once. The J gene is TRBJ1-2, the V gene TRBV18; D perhaps matches TRBD1 (6 bases). This TCR was recovered from a female donor with papillary thyroid cancer or a benign thyroid nodule (not recorded which). Some clones in this sample may be carry-over from other donors' samples. Sequenced input: blood. CDR3 in amino acids: CASSPGQSYGYTF. DNA of the CDR3: TGTGCCAGCTCACCTGGACAGTCCTATGGCTACACCTTC. Looking up the rest from reference TRBV18 and TRBJ1-2 gives the full variable domain: NAGVMQNPRHLVRRRGQEARLRCSPMKGHSHVYWYRQLPEEGLKFMVYLQKENIIDESGMPKERFSAEFPKEGPSILRIQQVVRGDSAAYFCASSPGQSYGYTFGSGTRLTVV.